The sample holds a few counts of the clone carrying this TCR beta chain. Per the germline V gene, CDR1 is MDHEN and CDR2 is SYDVKM. CDR3 length equals 14 residues. Deletions cut 6 bases from V and 6 bases from J, with 15 bases between. The PCR was carried out with 60 Vbeta primers and 13 Jbeta primers. Clones were read by immunoSEQ multiplex PCR, and TCRdb kept only the in-frame ones, dropping some. The sample contains 110,000 to 150,000 clones, more than 7.5% of which appear only once. This sample is part of a study of cytomegalovirus exposure and HLA in healthy donors. This sequence was found in a man aged 50 or older in good health and CMV-seronegative. The chain employs TRBV28 and TRBJ1-5, with D tentatively TRBD1 (5 bases). Material: PBMCs. DNA of the CDR3: TGTGCCAGCAGCCAACCAGGGTTGATTCAGCCCCAGCATTTT. Translation gives CASSQPGLIQPQHF.